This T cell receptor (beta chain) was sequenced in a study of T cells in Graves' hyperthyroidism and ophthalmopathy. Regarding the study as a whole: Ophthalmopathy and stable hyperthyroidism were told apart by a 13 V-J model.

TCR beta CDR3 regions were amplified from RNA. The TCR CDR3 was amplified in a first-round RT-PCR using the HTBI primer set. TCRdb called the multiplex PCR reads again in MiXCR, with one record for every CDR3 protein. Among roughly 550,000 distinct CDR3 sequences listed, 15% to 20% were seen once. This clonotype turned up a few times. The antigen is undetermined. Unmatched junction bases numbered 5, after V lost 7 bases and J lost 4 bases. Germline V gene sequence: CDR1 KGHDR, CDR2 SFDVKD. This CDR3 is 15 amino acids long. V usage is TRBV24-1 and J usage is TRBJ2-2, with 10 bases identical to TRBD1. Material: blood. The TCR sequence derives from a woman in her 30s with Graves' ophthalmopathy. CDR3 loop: CATRPGQGGTGELFF. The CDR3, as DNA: TGTGCCACCAGACCTGGACAGGGGGGCACCGGGGAGCTGTTTTTT.